These 26 T cell receptor beta chains originate from one sample sequenced in a study of T-cell memory formation after mild COVID-19. TCRdb analysed the 5' RACE reads with MiXCR anew, one entry per CDR3 protein. This table holds 95,000 to 110,000 distinct CDR3 sequences, 14% found once. Sequenced sample: PBMCs or a T cell subset sorted from them (not recorded which). These receptors came from a man between 18 and 35 years old who had mild COVID-19 (a few samples of this study predate the infection). Cell type and time point are not known.

At least ten counts were recorded for this clonotype. The rearrangement links TRBV6-2 or TRBV6-3 to TRBJ2-3; 7 bases are shared with TRBD1. Germline CDR1 reads MNHEY; CDR2 reads SVGEGT. Trimming cost V 2 bases and J 3 bases; bases outside gene matches: 11. The CDR3 spans 17 residues. This CDR3 is CASSYTLPGTATDTQYF. The CDR3 DNA sequence: TGTGCCAGCAGTTACACGCTACCCGGGACAGCGACAGATACGCAGTATTTT.

This clonotype was seen only a few times. The chain couples TRBV6-5 to TRBJ2-2; a possible D gene is TRBD1 (5 bases). Germline V gene lookup returns CDR1 MNHEY and CDR2 SVGAGI. The CDR3 loop spans 18 amino acids. V lost 0 bases and J lost 5, with 19 bases in between. The CDR3: CASSYSIRPGKGTGELFF. In DNA, the CDR3 is TGTGCCAGCAGTTACTCGATCCGTCCAGGGAAAGGAACCGGGGAGCTGTTTTTT.

This clonotype was seen only a few times. This chain links TRBV20-1 with TRBJ2-2; TRBD1 agrees at 8 bases. V gave up 0 bases and J gave up 3 bases; unmatched junction bases: 6. CDR3 length equals 16 residues. Germline V gene lookup returns CDR1 DFQATT and CDR2 SNEGSKA (reference sequence). The CDR3 DNA reads as TGCAGTGCTAGAGACAGGGGGCGCCTAGACACCGGGGAGCTGTTTTTT. Its translation: CSARDRGRLDTGELFF.

The rearrangement links TRBV20-1 to TRBJ2-3; TRBD1 aligns across 7 bases. Germline assignment: CDR1 DFQATT and CDR2 SNEGSKA (reference sequence). With 3 bases clipped from V and 0 bases from J, the junction kept 6 bases outside the gene matches. The CDR3 has 15 residues. The CDR3 spells CSASALTGSTDTQYF. CDR3 nucleotide sequence: TGCAGTGCTAGCGCCTTGACAGGGAGCACAGATACGCAGTATTTT.

The J gene is TRBJ2-7, the V gene TRBV12-3 or TRBV12-4; TRBD1 agrees at 7 bases. This CDR3 region has 16 residues. The V gene end was trimmed by 2 bases and the J gene end by 1 base; junction bases not matched to a gene: 8. The CDR3: CASSLMEWGQSYEQYF. The CDR3 region has the DNA TGTGCCAGCAGTTTAATGGAGTGGGGACAGTCCTACGAGCAGTACTTC.

This clonotype was detected a few times. V is TRBV6-5 and J is TRBJ2-3, with D perhaps matching TRBD2 (5 bases). This CDR3 is 16 amino acids long. V was clipped by 1 base and J by 0 bases, with 11 bases between them. In germline, CDR1 is MNHEY, CDR2 SVGAGI. The DNA for the CDR3 is TGTGCCAGCAGTTACTTGACTACCCAAAGCACAGATACGCAGTATTTT. Its translation is CASSYLTTQSTDTQYF.

The CDR3 sequence: CASSYSGTGGRQQYF. The CDR3 DNA follows: TGTGCCAGCAGTTATTCCGGGACAGGGGGCCGGCAGCAGTACTTC. The chain links TRBV6-5 to TRBJ2-7, with 12 positions matching TRBD1. The germline CDR1 and CDR2 sequences are MNHEY and SVGAGI. Trimming at V came to 3 bases and at J to 8 bases, leaving 8 bases not matched to a gene. The CDR3 runs to 15 residues.

V gene TRBV3-1 combines with J gene TRBJ1-3, with TRBD1 identical over 7 bases. V lost 6 bases, J lost 0 bases, and 11 bases stayed unmatched. Germline-derived CDR1 and CDR2 are LGHDT and YNNKEL (reference sequence). The CDR3 is 17 residues long. The CDR3 sequence: CASRIRDSYDSGNTIYF. As DNA, the CDR3 is TGTGCCAGCAGAATCCGGGACAGCTACGACTCTGGAAACACCATATATTTT. Full variable domain (rest looked up from reference TRBV3-1 and TRBJ1-3): DTAVSQTPKYLVTQMGNDKSIKCEQNLGHDTMYWYKQDSKKFLKIMFSYNNKELIINETVPNRFSPKSPDKAHLNLHINSLELGDSAVYFCASRIRDSYDSGNTIYFGEGSWLTVV.

The chain uses TRBV9 and TRBJ2-2; D remains unclear. The V end lost 3 bases, the J end lost 5 bases, and 11 bases lay between the germline ends. The CDR3 length is 14 residues. Germline V gene sequence: CDR1 SGDLS, CDR2 YYNGEE. The CDR3 region is CASSGGRFTGELFF. CDR3 bases: TGTGCCAGCAGCGGAGGACGGTTTACCGGGGAGCTGTTTTTT.

V is TRBV7-9 and J is TRBJ2-7; the D call may be TRBD1 or TRBD2 (6 bases each). V was clipped by 6 bases and J by 2 bases, with 14 bases between them. Germline CDR1 is SEHNR and CDR2 is FQNEAQ (reference sequence). The CDR3 loop spans 14 amino acids. The CDR3 nucleotides read TGTGCCAGCAGTCCTCGGGGGCGTCCCTACGAGCAGTACTTC. Translation gives CASSPRGRPYEQYF. Looking up the rest from reference TRBV7-9 and TRBJ2-7 gives the full variable domain: DTGVSQNPRHKITKRGQNVTFRCDPISEHNRLYWYRQTLGQGPEFLTYFQNEAQLEKSRLLSDRFSAERPKGSFSTLEIQRTEQGDSAMYLCASSPRGRPYEQYFGPGTRLTVT.

V is TRBV12-3 or TRBV12-4 and J is TRBJ2-7, with D possibly called TRBD1 or TRBD2 (5 bases each). The V gene lost 3 bases and the J gene lost 5 bases, with 14 bases spanning the gap. The length of the CDR3 is 14 residues. CDR3 DNA sequence: TGTGCCAGCAGTTTTGAGGGACCAGGAGACGAGCAGTACGTC. It specifies CASSFEGPGDEQYV.

This clonotype was counted only a few times. This rearrangement joins TRBV27 to TRBJ1-5; D is perhaps TRBD1 (6 bases). V shed 6 bases and J shed 3 bases, with 15 bases lying between them. This CDR3 spans 15 amino acids. Germline assignment: CDR1 MNHEY and CDR2 SMNVEV (reference sequence). The CDR3 loop is CASSQMTGSNQPQHF. CDR3 nucleotides: TGTGCCAGCAGCCAAATGACAGGTTCCAATCAGCCCCAGCATTTT.

This chain joins TRBV4-3 and TRBJ1-6; a possible D gene is TRBD1 (5 bases). Germline loops: CDR1 LGHNA, CDR2 YSLEER. The CDR3 covers 15 residues. V lost 4 bases to trimming and J lost 7 bases, with 14 bases between them. The CDR3 loop reads CASSPENYRNSPLHF. CDR3 nucleotide sequence: TGCGCCAGCAGCCCGGAAAACTACAGGAATTCACCCCTCCACTTT.

The chain couples TRBV12-3 or TRBV12-4 to TRBJ2-1; D is ambiguous. V lost 5 bases, J lost 8 bases, and 10 bases lay in between. The CDR3 extends over 12 amino acids. The CDR3 bases are TGTGCCAGCAGTCACCGGTGGGATGAGCAGTTCTTC. Its protein is CASSHRWDEQFF.

The chain carries TRBV4-2 and TRBJ2-1, with TRBD1 matching 12 bases. Per the germline V gene, CDR1 is LGHNA and CDR2 is YNFKEQ. V shed 3 bases, J shed 9 bases, and the junction held 6 bases outside the gene matches. The CDR3 runs 15 residues. CDR3 loop: CASSQAGQGAGEQFF. The CDR3 nucleotides read TGTGCCAGCAGCCAGGCGGGACAGGGGGCAGGTGAGCAGTTCTTC.

Many counts were recorded for this clonotype. This chain links TRBV10-2 with TRBJ1-6, with 8 positions matching TRBD1. Germline V gives CDR1 WSHSY, CDR2 SAAADI. J gave up 9 bases and V 6 bases, and 7 bases lay outside the gene matches. The length of the CDR3 is 14 residues. This CDR3 is CASRETGDPSPLHF. As DNA, the CDR3 is TGCGCCAGCAGGGAGACAGGGGACCCTTCACCCCTCCACTTT.

This clonotype showed up just a few times. The chain carries TRBV12-3 or TRBV12-4 and TRBJ1-4, with D tentatively TRBD1 (5 bases). This CDR3 is built from 14 residues. With 5 bases removed from V and 6 bases from J, the gap between germline ends came to 13 bases. CDR3: CASSLRTPDEKLFF. For the CDR3, the DNA is TGTGCCAGCAGTCTAAGGACACCGGATGAAAAACTGTTTTTT.

The rearrangement joins TRBV6-2 or TRBV6-3 to TRBJ2-5, with a possible D match to TRBD2 (6 bases). This CDR3 has 16 amino acids. V lost 0 bases to trimming and J lost 1 base, with 12 bases between them. Germline CDR1 is MNHEY and CDR2 is SVGEGT. The CDR3 protein is CASSYSIREFQETQYF. The CDR3 bases are TGTGCCAGCAGTTACTCGATACGGGAGTTCCAAGAGACCCAGTACTTC.

This clonotype has just a few counts. This rearrangement joins TRBV4-1 to TRBJ2-3; TRBD2 aligns across 7 bases. This CDR3 spans 15 amino acids. The germline gives CDR1 MGHRA, CDR2 YSYEKL. J gave up 2 bases and V 4 bases, and 6 bases lay outside the gene matches. The CDR3 reads CASSPGTTYTDTQYF. CDR3 sequence (DNA): TGCGCCAGCAGCCCAGGGACTACATACACAGATACGCAGTATTTT.

In this sample, this clonotype turned up a few times. The rearrangement joins TRBV29-1 to TRBJ2-7; unclear D gene. The CDR3 totals 13 residues. Trimming took 7 bases from V and 0 from J, leaving 13 bases between them. The germline CDR1 and CDR2 sequences are SQVTM and ANQGSEA. The CDR3 loop reads CSANRESSYEQYF. DNA of the CDR3: TGCAGCGCCAATCGTGAGAGCTCCTACGAGCAGTACTTC.

The gene calls are TRBV7-8 and TRBJ2-1; 8 nucleotides agree with TRBD2. Germline V gene lookup returns CDR1 SGHVS and CDR2 FQNEAQ. The CDR3 loop spans 15 amino acids. With 6 bases clipped from V and 8 bases from J, the junction kept 12 bases outside the gene matches. The CDR3 loop reads CASSSPGLDFYEQFF. The CDR3 DNA follows: TGTGCCAGCAGTTCTCCGGGACTAGATTTTTATGAGCAGTTCTTC.

A few counts support this clonotype. The J gene is TRBJ1-1, the V gene TRBV6-6, with unresolved D. V lost 3 bases and J 4 bases, leaving 12 bases between the germline ends. The germline V gene encodes CDR1 MNHNY and CDR2 SVGAGI (reference sequence). This CDR3 contains 14 residues. DNA for the CDR3: TGTGCCAGCAGTTATCTTGACACGGGCACTGAAGCTTTCTTT. This codes for CASSYLDTGTEAFF.

The chain links TRBV10-3 to TRBJ1-1, with TRBD1 identical over 9 bases. This CDR3 region has 15 residues. V lost 5 bases and J lost 10; bases outside the gene matches: 14. CDR1 and CDR2 from the germline V gene are ENHRY and SYGVKD. CDR3: CAISHELGTGFTAFF. The CDR3 region has the DNA TGTGCCATCAGTCATGAGCTGGGGACAGGGTTTACAGCTTTCTTT.

This clonotype appeared once. This chain joins TRBV7-3 and TRBJ1-1; D is unclear. This CDR3 spans 13 amino acids. Germline CDR1 SGHTA, CDR2 FQGTGA. Trimming took 3 bases from V and 4 from J, leaving 9 bases between them. The chain's CDR3 is CASSFGVSTEAFF. In DNA form, the CDR3 reads TGTGCCAGCAGCTTCGGCGTTTCCACTGAAGCTTTCTTT.

This clonotype has just a few counts. The J gene is TRBJ2-5, the V gene TRBV21-1; TRBD2 is taken as the D call from the table, unchecked against the DNA. TRBV21-1 is labeled a pseudogene. The CDR3 totals 19 residues. The CDR3 DNA sequence: TGTGCCAGACCCTCCTCGACGGGGCCAACTACCACTCTTCAAGAGACCCAGTACTTC. Its translation: CARPSSTGPTTTLQETQYF.

This clonotype was counted between two and nine times. The chain uses TRBV5-1 and TRBJ2-1; D might be TRBD1 (5 bases). CDR1 and CDR2 from the germline V gene are SGHRS and YFSETQ. The ends were cut back, 0 bases at V and 0 bases at J, with 7 bases in the middle. The CDR3 is made up of 15 amino acids. The CDR3 reads CASSLVRASYNEQFF. CDR3 bases: TGCGCCAGCAGCTTGGTCAGGGCCTCCTACAATGAGCAGTTCTTC.